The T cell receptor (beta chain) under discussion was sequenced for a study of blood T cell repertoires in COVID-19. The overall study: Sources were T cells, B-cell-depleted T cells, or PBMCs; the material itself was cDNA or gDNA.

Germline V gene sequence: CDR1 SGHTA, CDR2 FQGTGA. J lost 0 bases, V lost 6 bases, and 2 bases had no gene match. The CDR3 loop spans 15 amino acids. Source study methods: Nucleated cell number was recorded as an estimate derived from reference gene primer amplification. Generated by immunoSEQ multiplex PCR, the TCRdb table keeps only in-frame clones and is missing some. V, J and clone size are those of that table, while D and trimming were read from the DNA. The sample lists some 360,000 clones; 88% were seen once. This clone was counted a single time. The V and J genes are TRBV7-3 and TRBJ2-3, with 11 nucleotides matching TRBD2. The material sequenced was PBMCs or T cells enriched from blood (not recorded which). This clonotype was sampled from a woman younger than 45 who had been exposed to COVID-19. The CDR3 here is CASRLAGGSTDTQYF. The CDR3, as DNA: TGTGCCAGCAGGTTAGCGGGAGGGAGCACAGATACGCAGTATTTT.